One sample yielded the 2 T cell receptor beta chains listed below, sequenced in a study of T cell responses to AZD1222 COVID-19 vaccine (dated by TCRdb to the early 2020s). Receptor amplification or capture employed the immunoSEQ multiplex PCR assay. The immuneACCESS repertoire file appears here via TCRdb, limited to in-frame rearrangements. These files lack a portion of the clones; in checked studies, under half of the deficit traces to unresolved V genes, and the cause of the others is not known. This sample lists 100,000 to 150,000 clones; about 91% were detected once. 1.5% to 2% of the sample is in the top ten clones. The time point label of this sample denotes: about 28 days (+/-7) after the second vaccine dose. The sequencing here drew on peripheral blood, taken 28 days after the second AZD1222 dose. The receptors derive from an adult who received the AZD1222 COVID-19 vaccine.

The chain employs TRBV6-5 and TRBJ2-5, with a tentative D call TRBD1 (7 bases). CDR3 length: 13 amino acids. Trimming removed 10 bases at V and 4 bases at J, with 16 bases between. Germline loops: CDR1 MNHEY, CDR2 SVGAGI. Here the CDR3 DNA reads TGTGCCATTCAATCAGGGGGGTCAGAGACCCAGTACTTC. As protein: CAIQSGGSETQYF.

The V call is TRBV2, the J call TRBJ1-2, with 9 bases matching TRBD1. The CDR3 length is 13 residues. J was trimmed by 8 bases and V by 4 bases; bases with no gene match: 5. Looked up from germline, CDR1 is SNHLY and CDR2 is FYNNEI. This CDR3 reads CASSATGGRGYTF. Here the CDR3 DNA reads TGTGCCAGCAGTGCGACAGGGGGACGGGGCTACACCTTC.